The clone carrying this TCR beta chain was counted once. TCRdb's table, derived via immunoSEQ multiplex PCR, lists solely in-frame clones and lacks some. The sample has over 25,000 clones; around 80% are singletons. This CDR3 has 14 amino acids. CDR1 and CDR2 from the germline V gene are SGHTA and FQGNSA. Trimming left V 5 bases short and J 4 bases short, with 14 bases between. These data are taken from a study of T cell responses to AZD1222 COVID-19 vaccine. This TCR came from an adult in good health. The input for sequencing was peripheral blood, taken on day 0 of AZD1222 vaccination. The chain combines TRBV7-2 with TRBJ1-2; D may be TRBD1 (5 bases). Written as DNA, the CDR3 is TGTGCCAGCAGCCCCCGCCGGGGGATCTATGGCTACACCTTC. As protein: CASSPRRGIYGYTF. The variable domain in full, completed from reference TRBV7-2 and TRBJ1-2, reads GAGVSQSPSNKVTEKGKDVELRCDPISGHTALYWYRQSLGQGLEFLIYFQGNSAPDKSGLPSDRFSAERTGGSVSTLTIQRTQQEDSAVYLCASSPRRGIYGYTFGSGTRLTVV.